The 13 T cell receptor beta chains below all came from one sample that was sequenced in a study of tumour-infiltrating T cells in Burkitt lymphoma (dated by TCRdb to 2020 to 2022). Libraries were constructed by the immunoSEQ multiplex PCR assay. TCRdb re-hosts the immuneACCESS table, in-frame sequences only. Its copies lack some clones; in the studies checked, an unresolved V gene accounts for under half of them, and the cause for the rest is not known. This sample lists some 13,000 clones; about 85% were detected once. The ten largest clones represent approximately 1.5% of the sample. The sequenced sample was tumor tissue. These receptors all come from a human donor with diffuse large B-cell lymphoma.

The chain employs TRBV11-2 and TRBJ2-3, with 7 bases aligning to TRBD2. Germline-derived CDR1 and CDR2 are SGHAT and FQNNGV. CDR3 length equals 15 residues. After removal of 0 bases from V and 2 bases from J, the junction contained 2 bases not matched to a gene. CDR3 DNA sequence: TGTGCCAGCAGCTTAGAGCGGGGGATCACAGATACGCAGTATTTT. It translates to CASSLERGITDTQYF.

The chain couples TRBV6-6 to TRBJ1-2; 7 bases are a match to TRBD1. The CDR3 is 13 amino acids. With V trimmed by 8 bases and J by 6 bases, 9 bases remained unmatched. Germline V gene sequence: CDR1 MNHNY, CDR2 SVGAGI (reference sequence). CDR3 loop: CASGGTVKHGYTF. The CDR3 coding sequence is TGTGCCAGCGGTGGGACAGTCAAACATGGCTACACCTTC.

The chain links TRBV9 to TRBJ2-7; maybe TRBD2 (5 bases). This CDR3 has 14 residues. V was trimmed by 3 bases and J by 5 bases, leaving 15 bases between them. Germline values: CDR1 SGDLS, CDR2 YYNGEE. The CDR3 region has the DNA TGTGCCAGCAGCGCCTCGGGGAACATCGACGAGCAGTACTTC. Translating it yields CASSASGNIDEQYF.

The rearrangement joins TRBV27 to TRBJ2-5; 8 positions agree with TRBD1. Germline V gives CDR1 MNHEY, CDR2 SMNVEV (reference sequence). This CDR3 is 15 amino acids long. The V and J ends lost 2 bases and 4 bases, in that order; junction bases with no gene match: 6. For the CDR3, the DNA is TGTGCCAGCAGTTTAAGGGCCAGGGGGCGAGAGACCCAGTACTTC. Amino acid sequence: CASSLRARGRETQYF.

Note on this clone: The same CDR3 also results from other DNA sequences found in this sample. The V gene is TRBV5-1, the J gene TRBJ2-7, with 10 bases aligning to TRBD1. V trimming: 2 bases; J trimming: 2 bases; junction bases outside the gene matches: 10. The CDR3 is made up of 17 amino acids. CDR1 is SGHRS, CDR2 YFSETQ, per germline. The CDR3 DNA reads TGCGCCAGCAGCTTAACCCCGGGACAGGGGACAGCCTACGAGCAGTACTTC. This encodes CASSLTPGQGTAYEQYF.

The chain couples TRBV7-9 to TRBJ2-7, with 7 bases matching TRBD2. Trimming removed 5 bases from V and 2 bases from J; junction bases left unmatched: 6. The CDR3 totals 14 residues. The germline V gene has CDR1 SEHNR and CDR2 FQNEAQ (reference sequence). The CDR3 nucleotides read TGTGCCAGCAGCCCCGGGACTACAGCCTACGAGCAGTACTTC. It translates to CASSPGTTAYEQYF.

The chain employs TRBV7-8 and TRBJ2-3, with 7 positions matching TRBD2. Trimming at V came to 5 bases and at J to 4 bases, leaving 6 bases not matched to a gene. CDR1 and CDR2 (germline): SGHVS, FQNEAQ. The CDR3 loop spans 14 amino acids. CDR3 protein: CASSPRGEPDTQYF. CDR3 DNA sequence: TGTGCCAGCAGCCCCCGGGGGGAGCCAGATACGCAGTATTTT.

The chain links TRBV5-4 to TRBJ2-2; 7 bases align to TRBD2. The CDR3 is made up of 15 amino acids. Trimming took 4 bases from V and 8 from J; bases not matched to a gene: 11. CDR1 is SGHNT, CDR2 YYREEE, per germline (reference sequence). The CDR3 loop is CASSPRDYLEGELFF. The CDR3 nucleotides read TGTGCCAGCAGCCCCCGGGACTACCTCGAGGGGGAGCTGTTTTTT.

V usage is TRBV19 and J usage is TRBJ2-1; TRBD2 aligns across 9 bases. The CDR3 is 15 residues long. The germline CDR1 and CDR2 sequences are LNHDA and SQIVND (reference sequence). Losses at the gene ends were 4 bases for V and 0 bases for J; bases not matched to a gene: 1. The chain's CDR3 is CASSTSGISYNEQFF. The CDR3 bases are TGTGCCAGTAGTACTAGCGGGATCTCCTACAATGAGCAGTTCTTC.

The CDR3 sequence: CASTGGAGTDTQYF. The CDR3 region has the DNA TGTGCCAGCACCGGGGGGGCGGGCACAGATACGCAGTATTTT. The chain combines TRBV7-2 with TRBJ2-3, with 8 positions matching TRBD2. CDR3 length: 14 residues. Germline V gives CDR1 SGHTA, CDR2 FQGNSA. V lost 7 bases, J lost 1 base, and 4 bases stayed unmatched.

The V gene is TRBV4-3, the J gene TRBJ2-3; D unclear. The CDR3 has 16 residues. V lost 0 bases, J lost 2 bases, and 12 bases lay in between. CDR1 is LGHNA, CDR2 YSLEER, per germline. The CDR3 is CASSQEPSIVTDTQYF. In DNA, the CDR3 is TGCGCCAGCAGCCAAGAACCAAGTATTGTCACAGATACGCAGTATTTT.

CDR3 protein: CASSPGTGRGYELPQHF. The CDR3 DNA reads as TGCGCCAGCAGCCCGGGGACAGGGCGCGGGTATGAGTTGCCCCAGCATTTT. V is TRBV5-1 and J is TRBJ1-5; 9 bases agree with TRBD1. V trimming: 4 bases; J trimming: 9 bases; junction bases outside the gene matches: 17. The germline CDR1 and CDR2 sequences are SGHRS and YFSETQ. The CDR3 is made up of 17 amino acids.

CDR3 coding DNA: TGTGCCAGCTCACCTGACCTTCCCGGGCTAAGCTCCTACGAGCAGTACTTC. Translated: CASSPDLPGLSSYEQYF. The chain uses TRBV18 and TRBJ2-7, with unresolved D. The CDR3 totals 17 residues. Per the germline V gene, CDR1 is KGHSH and CDR2 is LQKENI. Between the trimmed V and J ends, which lost 3 bases and 0 bases, there was a span of 18 bases.